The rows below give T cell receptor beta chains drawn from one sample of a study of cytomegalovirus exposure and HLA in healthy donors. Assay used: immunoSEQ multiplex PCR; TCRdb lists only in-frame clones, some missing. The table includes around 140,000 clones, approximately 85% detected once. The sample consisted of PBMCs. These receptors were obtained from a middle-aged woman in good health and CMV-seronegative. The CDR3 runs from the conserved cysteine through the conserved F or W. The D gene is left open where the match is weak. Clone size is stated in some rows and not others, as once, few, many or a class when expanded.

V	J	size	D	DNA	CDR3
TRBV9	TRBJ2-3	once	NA	TGTGCCAGCAGCGTAGCAGTCATCCCCGACTACAGCACAGATACGCAGTATTTT	CASSVAVIPDYSTDTQYF
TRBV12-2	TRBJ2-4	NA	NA	TGTGCAAGTCGCAATACCGGGACAGGGGAAAAAAACATTCAGTACTTC	CASRNTGTGEKNIQYF
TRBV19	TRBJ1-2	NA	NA	TGTGCCAGTAGTAAGGGCAGGGCTGATGGCTACACCTTC	CASSKGRADGYTF
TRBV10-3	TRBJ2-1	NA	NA	TGTGCCATCAATCGACAGGAAAGCTCCTACAATGAGCAGTTCTTC	CAINRQESSYNEQFF
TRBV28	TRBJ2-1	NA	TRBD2	TGTGCCAGCAGTTTACGGCGGGAGGCCTACAATGAGCAGTTCTTC	CASSLRREAYNEQFF
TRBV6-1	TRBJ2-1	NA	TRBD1	TGTGCCAGCAGTGAGAAAGGGACAGGGTTGCCGACAGGGGACAATGAGCAGTTCTTC	CASSEKGTGLPTGDNEQFF
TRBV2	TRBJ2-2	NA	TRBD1	TGTGCCAGCAGTGGTAGACAGGGGCGGTCGGGCGGGGAGCTGTTTTTT	CASSGRQGRSGGELFF
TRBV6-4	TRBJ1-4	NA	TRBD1	TGTGCCAGCAGTGACGGGACAGGGTCACATGAAAAACTGTTTTTT	CASSDGTGSHEKLFF
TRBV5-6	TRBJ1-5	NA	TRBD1	TGTGCCAGCAGCTTGCGGGTACAGGGGAATCAGCCCCAGCATTTT	CASSLRVQGNQPQHF
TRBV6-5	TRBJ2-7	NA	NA	TGTGCCAGCGGTAAAGTTGGCCCCTACGAGCAGTACTTC	CASGKVGPYEQYF
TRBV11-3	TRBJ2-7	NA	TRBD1	TGTGCCAGCAGTCGACAGGGATCCGAGCAGTACTTC	CASSRQGSEQYF
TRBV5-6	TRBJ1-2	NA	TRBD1	TGTGCCAGCAGCCTGGACAGGGAAGGGAGAGGCTACACCTTC	CASSLDREGRGYTF
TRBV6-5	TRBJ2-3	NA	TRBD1	TGTGCCAGCAGTTACGGGACAGGGAACTTTGATACGCAGTATTTT	CASSYGTGNFDTQYF
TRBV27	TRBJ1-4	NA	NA	TGTGCCAGCGGGGGATTGGGGGGGGCTGAAAAACTGTTTTTT	CASGGLGGAEKLFF
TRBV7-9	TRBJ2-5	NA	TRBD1	TGTGCCAGCAGCTTAGTTGGAAGGGGGCACCTAGAGACCCAGTACTTC	CASSLVGRGHLETQYF
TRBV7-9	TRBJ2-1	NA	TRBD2	TGTGCCAGCAGCCAGAGAGGACTAGCGGGCGGCAGGCAGTTCTTC	CASSQRGLAGGRQFF
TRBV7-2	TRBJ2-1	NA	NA	TGTGCCAGCAGCTTAGGGAACAGGGATCTACGGATTACCTACAATGAGCAGTTCTTC	CASSLGNRDLRITYNEQFF
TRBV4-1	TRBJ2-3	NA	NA	TGCGCCAGCAGCCAAGGGGAGAGGAGGGATACGCAGTATTTT	CASSQGERRDTQYF
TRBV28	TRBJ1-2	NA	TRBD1	TGTGCCAGCAGTTTTGGTACAGGGGTAAACTATGGCTACACCTTC	CASSFGTGVNYGYTF
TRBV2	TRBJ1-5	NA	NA	TGTGCCAGCAGTGAAAGACTGCCTAATCAGCCCCAGCATTTT	CASSERLPNQPQHF
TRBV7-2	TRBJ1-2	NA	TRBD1	TGTGCCAGCAGCTTAGCCCAGGGGGTCGGCTATGGCTACACCTTC	CASSLAQGVGYGYTF
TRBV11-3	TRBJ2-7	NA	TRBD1	TGTGCCAGCAGCTTAGATCGGGACAGGGAGGGCCGCGACTCCTACGAGCAGTACTTC	CASSLDRDREGRDSYEQYF
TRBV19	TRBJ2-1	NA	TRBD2	TGTGCCAGTACCAGCCTAGCGGGAGGCTACAATGAGCAGTTCTTC	CASTSLAGGYNEQFF
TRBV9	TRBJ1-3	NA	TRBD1	TGTGCCAGCAGCATCCACTGGACAGGTTATGGAAACACCATATATTTT	CASSIHWTGYGNTIYF
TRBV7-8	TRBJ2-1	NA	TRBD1	TGTGCCAGCAGCCTCGGACAGGGACCAAAGTATGTCTTC	CASSLGQGPKYVF
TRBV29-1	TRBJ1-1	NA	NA	TGCAGCGTTGAAAGGACAACCGAAGCTTTCTTT	CSVERTTEAFF
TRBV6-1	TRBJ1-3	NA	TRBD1	TGTGCCAGCAGTGAACGGGGACAGGTTTCCTCCTCTGGAAACACCATATATTTT	CASSERGQVSSSGNTIYF
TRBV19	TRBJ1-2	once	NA	TGTGCCAGTAGCCCCCCAGGGTTTCAGGATCTATTTGGCTACACCTTC	CASSPPGFQDLFGYTF
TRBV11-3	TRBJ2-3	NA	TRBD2	TGCGTGAGACTAGCGGGGCCAGATACGCAGTATTTT	CVRLAGPDTQYF
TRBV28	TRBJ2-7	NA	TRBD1	TGTGCCAGCAGCCCACCCGGGACAGGGACCTACGAGCAGTACTTC	CASSPPGTGTYEQYF
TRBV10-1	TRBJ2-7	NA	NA	TGCGCCAGCAGTGCAAGAGACAGACCCTACGAGCAGTACTTC	CASSARDRPYEQYF
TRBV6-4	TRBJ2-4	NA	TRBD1	TGTGCCAGCAGTTCTCTCGATGATAGGACAGGGAAGTCAGCCAAAAACATTCAGTACTTC	CASSSLDDRTGKSAKNIQYF
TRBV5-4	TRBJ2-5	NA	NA	TGTGCCAGCAGCTTGTCGCTAGCAGGACCTAAGTCCCCAGAGACCCAGTACTTC	CASSLSLAGPKSPETQYF
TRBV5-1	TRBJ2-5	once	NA	TGCGCCAGCAGCCCCAGGGATGGAGAGACCCAGTACTTC	CASSPRDGETQYF
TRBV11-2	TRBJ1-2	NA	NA	TGTGCCAGCAGCTTAAACAGGGTGGGCTACACCTTC	CASSLNRVGYTF
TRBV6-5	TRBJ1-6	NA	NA	TGTGCCAGCAGTTACGCCCAGGGGAATAATTCACCCCTCCACTTT	CASSYAQGNNSPLHF
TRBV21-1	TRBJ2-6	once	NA	TGTGCCAGCAGCAAGTTAGCGGGAGGGACCTCTGGGGCCAACGTCCTGACTTTC	CASSKLAGGTSGANVLTF
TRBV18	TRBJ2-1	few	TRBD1	TGTGCCAGCTCACCGGACAGGGCGGATGAGCAGTTCTTC	CASSPDRADEQFF
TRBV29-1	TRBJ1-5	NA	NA	TGCAGCGTTGGAGTACAGAACAATCAGCCCCAGCATTTT	CSVGVQNNQPQHF
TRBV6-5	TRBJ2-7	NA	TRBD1	TGTGCCAGCAGTTACACCGGGACAGGGGGCTACGAGCAGTACTTC	CASSYTGTGGYEQYF
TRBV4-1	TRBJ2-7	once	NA	TGCGCCAGCAGCCAAGACACTGGCGGGATGGGATCCTACGAGCAGTACTTC	CASSQDTGGMGSYEQYF
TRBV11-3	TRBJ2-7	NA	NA	TGTGCCAGCAGCTTAGGCGCGGACTACGAGCAGTACTTC	CASSLGADYEQYF
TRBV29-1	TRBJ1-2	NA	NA	TGCAGCGTTGTCGGGGTATTATCTTCCCCTAACTATGGCTACACCTTC	CSVVGVLSSPNYGYTF